A selection of T cell receptor beta chains follows, all from one sample in a study of glioma-infiltrating T cells after dendritic cell vaccination. Generated by immunoSEQ multiplex PCR, the TCRdb table keeps only in-frame clones and is missing some. The sample holds some 87,000 clones, more than 75% seen once. The source was blood, collected before dendritic cell vaccination. These receptors were obtained from a human donor with glioblastoma. CDR3s include the opening cysteine and the closing phenylalanine or tryptophan. The D gene is left open where the match is weak. Clone size is stated in some rows and not others, as once, few, many or a class when expanded.

d_call j_call v_call clone_size cdr3_aa cdr3_nt
- TRBJ2-7 TRBV11-3 once CASSLEDGYEQYF TGTGCCAGCAGCTTGGAAGACGGGTACGAGCAGTACTTC
TRBD2 TRBJ2-3 TRBV5-4 - CASSGGTSGGDTQYF TGTGCCAGCAGCGGCGGGACTAGCGGGGGAGATACGCAGTATTTT
TRBD2 TRBJ2-1 TRBV11-3 - CASSLGRAGVGEYNEQFF TGTGCCAGCAGCTTAGGGAGGGCGGGAGTAGGGGAATACAATGAGCAGTTCTTC
TRBD2 TRBJ2-7 TRBV5-6 - CASIRGGLSNEQYF TGTGCCAGCATCCGGGGGGGCCTGAGCAACGAGCAGTACTTC
TRBD1 TRBJ1-1 TRBV19 - CASSTRPGTGDTEAFF TGTGCCAGTAGTACCAGACCCGGGACAGGGGACACTGAAGCTTTCTTT
TRBD2 TRBJ2-1 TRBV7-3 - CASSAIAGSSYNEQFF TGTGCCAGCAGCGCCATAGCGGGATCATCCTACAATGAGCAGTTCTTC
- TRBJ1-5 TRBV2 - CASSGQEWGNQPQHF TGTGCCAGCAGTGGACAGGAATGGGGCAATCAGCCCCAGCATTTT
- TRBJ1-4 TRBV18 - CASSRKGNEKLFF TGTGCCAGCTCACGGAAGGGGAATGAAAAACTGTTTTTT
- TRBJ1-2 TRBV4-1 - CASSQPDTNYGYTF TGCGCCAGCAGCCAACCCGACACGAACTATGGCTACACCTTC
- TRBJ2-5 TRBV29-1 - CSVGDRQETQYF TGCAGCGTTGGAGACAGACAAGAGACCCAGTACTTC
- TRBJ1-2 TRBV29-1 - CSVAAPTYYGYTF TGCAGCGTTGCGGCCCCGACATATTATGGCTACACCTTC
- TRBJ2-3 TRBV29-1 - CSVEEFTSGGTDTQYF TGCAGCGTTGAAGAGTTTACAAGCGGCGGCACAGATACGCAGTATTTT
TRBD2 TRBJ2-7 TRBV27 once CASRREGLYEQYF TGTGCCAGCAGGCGGGAGGGCCTATACGAGCAGTACTTC
TRBD1 TRBJ2-7 TRBV5-1 - CASRPPAQGATHEQYF TGCGCCAGCAGGCCCCCGGCGCAGGGGGCAACCCACGAGCAGTACTTC
- TRBJ2-7 TRBV29-1 - CSVLIRPGGEQYF TGCAGCGTTCTCATCAGACCTGGGGGGGAGCAGTACTTC
- TRBJ1-5 TRBV5-1 - CASSLAGLSNQPQHF TGCGCCAGCAGCTTGGCGGGACTCAGCAATCAGCCCCAGCATTTT
- TRBJ1-1 TRBV10-3 - CAISEPTGRGNTEAFF TGTGCCATCAGTGAGCCGACAGGACGGGGGAACACTGAAGCTTTCTTT
- TRBJ2-7 TRBV9 - CASSVEATGAYEQYF TGTGCCAGCAGCGTAGAAGCCACAGGAGCCTACGAGCAGTACTTC
- TRBJ2-2 TRBV5-1 - CASSTFGSRNTGELFF TGCGCCAGCAGCACCTTCGGGAGCCGAAACACCGGGGAGCTGTTTTTT
- TRBJ1-2 TRBV6-1 once CASRGDRRSETYTF TGTGCCAGCAGGGGCGACAGAAGGTCCGAGACCTACACCTTC
- TRBJ1-3 TRBV6-1 - CASSERGLSGNTIYF TGTGCCAGCAGTGAACGGGGACTCTCTGGAAACACCATATATTTT
TRBD1 TRBJ1-2 TRBV6-1 few CASKSRQGGGYTF TGTGCGAGCAAGAGTAGACAGGGGGGTGGCTACACCTTC
- TRBJ2-5 TRBV6-5 - CASSRGETQYF TGTGCCAGCAGCCGCGGGGAGACCCAGTACTTC
TRBD1 TRBJ2-3 TRBV9 - CASSGSGTGGTDTQYF TGTGCCAGCAGCGGGTCAGGGACAGGGGGCACAGATACGCAGTATTTT
TRBD1 TRBJ2-1 TRBV5-1 - CASSLGQGPNEQFF TGCGCCAGCAGCTTGGGACAGGGGCCGAATGAGCAGTTCTTC
TRBD2 TRBJ2-7 TRBV7-2 - CASSVLAEGYEQYF TGTGCCAGCAGCGTCCTAGCGGAGGGCTACGAGCAGTACTTC